The text below deals with one T cell receptor beta chain. Its antigen is unknown. Quantitative barcoded 5'-RACE was used to prepare TCR beta libraries. Using its own MiXCR run on the 5' RACE reads, TCRdb lists one record per CDR3 protein. The table has around 770,000 distinct CDR3 sequences, roughly 20% seen once; the top ten hold about a fifth. This sample stems from a study of CD8 T cells in ankylosing spondylitis. V lost 4 bases, J lost 0 bases, and 19 bases lay in between. This CDR3 is 18 amino acids long. Study-wide points: Clones tied to disease were said to be significantly enriched in matched ankylosing spondylitis synovial fluid. A subset of motif variants has previously been described in the synovial fluid and blood of reactive arthritis. Among TCR beta sequences, a motif of eight highly homologous variants appeared characteristic of ankylosing spondylitis blood.

The rearrangement uses TRBV12-3 or TRBV12-4 and TRBJ1-3; D is undetermined. This TCR was recovered from a male donor with ankylosing spondylitis. The sequenced material came from blood, either unsorted or a sorted T cell fraction (not recorded which). The DNA of the CDR3 is TGTGCCAGCAGTTCCCCACCGACTGCCGATTACTCTGGAAACACCATATATTTT. Translation gives CASSSPPTADYSGNTIYF.